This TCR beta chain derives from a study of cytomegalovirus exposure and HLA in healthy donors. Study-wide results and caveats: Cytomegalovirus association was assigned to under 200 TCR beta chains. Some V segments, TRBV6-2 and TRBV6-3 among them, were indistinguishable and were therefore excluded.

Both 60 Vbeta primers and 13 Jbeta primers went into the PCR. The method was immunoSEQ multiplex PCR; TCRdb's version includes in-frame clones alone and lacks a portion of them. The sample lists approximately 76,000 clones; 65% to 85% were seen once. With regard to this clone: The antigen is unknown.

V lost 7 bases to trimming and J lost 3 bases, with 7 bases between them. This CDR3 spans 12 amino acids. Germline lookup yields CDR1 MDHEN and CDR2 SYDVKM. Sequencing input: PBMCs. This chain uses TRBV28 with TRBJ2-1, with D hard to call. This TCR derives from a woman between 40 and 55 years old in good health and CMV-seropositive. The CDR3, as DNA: TGTGCCAGCAATGGGCTCTACAATGAGCAGTTCTTC. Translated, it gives CASNGLYNEQFF.